This is a list of T cell receptor beta chains from one sample in a study of blood T cell repertoires in COVID-19. Profiled with immunoSEQ multiplex PCR; TCRdb holds only in-frame clones, not every one. The sample has some 160,000 clones, roughly 85% seen once. Sequencing used PBMCs or T cells enriched from blood (not recorded which). Every receptor here comes from a woman in her sixties or seventies in a cohort exposed to, infected with or recovered from COVID-19 (not recorded which). The CDR3 runs from the conserved cysteine through the conserved F or W. Each record gives: V gene, D gene, clone size, J gene, CDR3 protein, CDR3 DNA. The D gene is left open where the match is weak. Part of the rows lack a size; the others show once, few, many or a class for expanded clones.

TRBV6-1	-	-	TRBJ2-2	CASREGTGNTGELFF	TGTGCCAGCAGAGAAGGGACTGGTAACACCGGGGAGCTGTTTTTT
TRBV30	-	-	TRBJ2-3	CAWSVPDRQTDTQYF	TGTGCCTGGAGTGTACCCGACAGACAAACAGATACGCAGTATTTT
TRBV29-1	TRBD1	-	TRBJ2-5	CSVGQAQETQYF	TGCAGCGTCGGACAGGCTCAAGAGACCCAGTACTTC
TRBV11-3	-	-	TRBJ2-1	CASSRSGASSYNEQFF	TGTGCCAGCAGTCGCTCGGGAGCAAGCTCCTACAATGAGCAGTTCTTC
TRBV3-1/TRBV3-2	-	few	TRBJ2-1	CASSRAGRKGEQFF	TGTGCCAGCAGCCGGGCGGGAAGGAAGGGGGAGCAGTTCTTC
TRBV19	TRBD1	-	TRBJ1-2	CASRKRTGADRVQGGYTF	TGTGCCAGTAGGAAAAGGACAGGCGCTGACCGAGTTCAGGGTGGCTACACCTTC
TRBV2	-	-	TRBJ2-5	CASEVGPETQYF	TGTGCCAGCGAAGTGGGGCCAGAGACCCAGTACTTC
TRBV2	TRBD2	-	TRBJ2-5	CASSENRRGEPYF	TGTGCCAGCAGTGAGAATCGGCGGGGGGAACCGTACTTC
TRBV7-2	TRBD1	-	TRBJ1-1	CASSFLQGAGTEAFF	TGTGCCAGCAGCTTTTTACAGGGGGCGGGCACTGAAGCTTTCTTT
TRBV3-1/TRBV3-2	TRBD2	-	TRBJ2-1	CASSQGGSRYNEQFF	TGTGCCAGCAGCCAGGGCGGGAGCCGCTACAATGAGCAGTTCTTC
TRBV7-2	-	-	TRBJ1-1	CASSFGRATEAFF	TGTGCCAGCAGCTTCGGCAGGGCCACTGAAGCTTTCTTT
TRBV5-1	TRBD2	few	TRBJ2-7	CASSAGTSASYEQYF	TGCGCCAGCAGCGCTGGGACTAGCGCCTCCTACGAGCAGTACTTC
TRBV27	TRBD1	-	TRBJ1-5	CASSGWTGRGNQPQHF	TGTGCCAGCAGTGGTTGGACAGGAAGGGGCAATCAGCCCCAGCATTTT
TRBV12-3/TRBV12-4	TRBD1	-	TRBJ1-2	CASSLGRGHGYTF	TGTGCCAGCAGTTTAGGGAGGGGGCATGGCTACACCTTC
TRBV3-1/TRBV3-2	TRBD1	-	TRBJ1-2	CASSQIRTGVSDGYTF	TGTGCCAGCAGCCAAATTAGGACAGGGGTATCGGATGGCTACACCTTC
TRBV5-1	-	-	TRBJ2-7	CASSRQGGTEGEQYF	TGCGCCAGCAGTAGACAGGGAGGTACCGAGGGGGAGCAGTACTTC
TRBV24-1	TRBD1	-	TRBJ2-1	CATSDLQGAGGSEQFF	TGTGCCACCAGTGATTTGCAGGGGGCAGGGGGCAGTGAGCAGTTCTTC
TRBV19	-	-	TRBJ2-7	CASSVRARVSYEQYF	TGTGCCAGTAGTGTCAGGGCGCGCGTCTCCTACGAGCAGTACTTC
TRBV28	-	-	TRBJ1-2	CASSLLGPQSRGYTF	TGTGCCAGCAGTTTACTCGGCCCCCAGTCGAGGGGCTACACCTTC
TRBV11-2	TRBD1	many	TRBJ1-2	CASSANRDSYVYGYTF	TGTGCCAGCAGCGCAAACCGGGACAGCTACGTCTATGGCTACACCTTC
TRBV15	-	-	TRBJ2-1	CATSSLGRSPSHEQFF	TGTGCCACCAGCTCCCTCGGTCGGTCTCCTTCCCATGAGCAGTTCTTC
TRBV6-1	-	-	TRBJ2-1	CASSGSNYNEQFF	TGTGCCAGCAGCGGGAGTAATTACAATGAGCAGTTCTTC
TRBV6-6	-	-	TRBJ1-2	CASAQVGAPNYGYTF	TGTGCCAGCGCCCAAGTAGGGGCCCCTAACTATGGCTACACCTTC
TRBV18	-	once	TRBJ2-1	CASSPSRGNEQFF	TGTGCCAGCTCACCGTCCCGGGGGAATGAGCAGTTCTTC
TRBV29-1	TRBD1	-	TRBJ2-7	CSVARETGVSGEQYF	TGCAGCGTTGCCCGGGAGACAGGGGTTTCGGGTGAGCAGTACTTC
TRBV18	-	-	TRBJ2-3	CASSPPRDTQYF	TGTGCCAGCTCACCACCCCGGGATACGCAGTATTTT
TRBV21-1	-	-	TRBJ1-4	CASQRGAENEKLFF	TGTGCCAGCCAACGGGGGGCCGAGAATGAAAAACTGTTTTTT
TRBV21-1	-	-	TRBJ2-7	CASGGLAGSYEQYF	TGTGCCAGCGGGGGACTAGCGGGCTCCTACGAGCAGTACTTC
TRBV19	-	once	TRBJ2-5	CASRRTVQDFAPETQYF	TGTGCCAGTAGGAGGACAGTACAGGACTTCGCCCCTGAGACCCAGTACTTC
TRBV6-5	TRBD1	-	TRBJ2-7	CASSTTGGEYEQYF	TGTGCCAGCAGTACAACAGGGGGCGAGTACGAGCAGTACTTC
TRBV5-1	-	-	TRBJ1-1	CASRLSPGFNTEAFF	TGCGCCAGCAGACTGTCGCCAGGTTTTAACACTGAAGCTTTCTTT
TRBV7-8	-	-	TRBJ1-1	CASSFTPYTEAFF	TGTGCCAGCAGCTTTACTCCCTACACTGAAGCTTTCTTT
TRBV12-5	-	once	TRBJ1-1	CASGWGQNTEAFF	TGTGCTAGTGGTTGGGGGCAGAACACTGAAGCTTTCTTT
TRBV5-8	TRBD1	once	TRBJ2-6	CASSLEGAGANVLTF	TGTGCCAGCAGCTTGGAGGGGGCCGGGGCCAACGTCCTGACTTTC
TRBV18	-	-	TRBJ1-6	CASLMGLEDGSPLHF	TGTGCCAGCTTAATGGGGCTAGAAGATGGTTCACCCCTCCACTTT
TRBV18	-	-	TRBJ1-2	CASSPPVSHNAYSYTF	TGTGCCAGCTCACCACCGGTTAGCCACAATGCCTATAGCTACACCTTC
TRBV29-1	TRBD2	-	TRBJ2-5	CSVEIGGRRGETQYF	TGCAGCGTTGAAATTGGCGGGAGGAGGGGAGAGACCCAGTACTTC
TRBV27	TRBD1	-	TRBJ2-6	CASSWDRGSGANVLTF	TGTGCCAGCAGTTGGGACAGGGGCTCTGGGGCCAACGTCCTGACTTTC
TRBV5-4	TRBD2	-	TRBJ2-5	CASSLRLAGGETQYF	TGTGCCAGCAGCTTGAGACTAGCGGGAGGAGAGACCCAGTACTTC
TRBV7-9	-	-	TRBJ2-5	CAVAGRSETQETQYF	TGTGCCGTCGCGGGTAGAAGCGAGACCCAAGAGACCCAGTACTTC
TRBV7-8	TRBD2	-	TRBJ2-1	CASSLEATAGGASSYNEQFF	TGTGCCAGCAGCTTAGAAGCGACAGCGGGAGGGGCGAGCTCCTACAATGAGCAGTTCTTC
TRBV30	-	once	TRBJ2-7	CAWGGSGGQKTYEQYF	TGTGCCTGGGGGGGGTCTGGGGGCCAGAAAACCTACGAGCAGTACTTC
TRBV6-1	-	-	TRBJ1-2	CASSEHHRTATGRGYTF	TGTGCCAGCAGTGAACACCACCGGACAGCGACGGGTCGTGGCTACACCTTC
TRBV6-5	-	-	TRBJ2-7	CASSSQGAGPGYEQYF	TGTGCCAGCAGTTCCCAGGGCGCGGGACCCGGCTACGAGCAGTACTTC